One T cell receptor (beta chain) is described in this entry. This entry belongs to a study of T-cell reconstitution after alpha-beta-depleted transplantation in children. Researchers prepared the TCRbeta library using unique molecular identifiers, the study reports. Via MiXCR, TCRdb re-called the PCR reads, giving one row per CDR3 protein. The repertoire consists of roughly 350,000 distinct CDR3 sequences, with about 9.3% occurring once and the leading ten covering 2% to 3%. The ends lost 2 bases at V and 3 bases at J; junction bases unmatched: 4. CDR3 length: 14 amino acids. CDR1 and CDR2 (germline): DFQATT, SNEGSKA (reference sequence).

The chain has TRBV20-1 and TRBJ2-5, with 9 bases lining up with TRBD2. This receptor was identified in a human donor who donated a stem cell graft to a child with acute lymphoblastic leukemia. Here the sequenced sample was PBMCs from the stem cell graft donor, taken from the stem cell graft. The CDR3 DNA is TGCAGTGCTAGAAGAGGGACTAGCAAAGAGACCCAGTACTTC. This sequence encodes CSARRGTSKETQYF.